Shown below are 26 T cell receptor beta chains from a single sample sequenced in a study of blood T cell repertoires in COVID-19. Profiling relied on immunoSEQ multiplex PCR, and the TCRdb table lists in-frame clones only, not all of them. The sample lists 35,000 to 45,000 clones; about 80% were seen once. Sample: peripheral blood. Source of these receptors: a man between 70 and 80 years old with acute or convalescent COVID-19.

The rearrangement links TRBV4-3 to TRBJ2-7, with 7 nucleotides matching TRBD1. Germline loops: CDR1 LGHNA, CDR2 YSLEER. The CDR3 runs to 17 residues. Unmatched junction bases numbered 13, after V lost 3 bases and J lost 2 bases. This CDR3 is CASSQELSTGSAYEQYF. The CDR3 DNA reads TGCGCCAGCAGCCAGGAACTGTCGACAGGGTCGGCCTACGAGCAGTACTTC.

V gene TRBV27 combines with J gene TRBJ2-7; TRBD1 might be the D (5 bases). The V end was cut by 3 bases, the J end by 2 bases, with 11 bases between. CDR1 and CDR2 (germline): MNHEY, SMNVEV (reference sequence). This CDR3 spans 14 amino acids. CDR3 coding DNA: TGTGCCAGCAGTTTGGGCAGGGCAACCTACGAGCAGTACTTC. Translating it yields CASSLGRATYEQYF.

CDR3 DNA sequence: TGTGCCAGTAGTATGGTGGCGGGACAGGGAAATTCACCCCTCCACTTT. Amino acids: CASSMVAGQGNSPLHF. The chain employs TRBV19 and TRBJ1-6; 9 nucleotides align to TRBD1. Trimming removed 3 bases from V and 7 bases from J; junction bases left unmatched: 7. Germline CDR1 reads LNHDA; CDR2 reads SQIVND (reference sequence). The CDR3 extends over 16 amino acids.

This clone showed up many times. In the same sample, other DNA sequences code for this CDR3. V gene TRBV27 combines with J gene TRBJ2-5; D is ambiguous. The V gene lost 2 bases and the J gene lost 5 bases, with 9 bases spanning the gap. Germline CDR1 is MNHEY and CDR2 is SMNVEV (reference sequence). This CDR3 is built from 13 residues. CDR3 bases: TGTGCCAGCAGTTTAACCGAGATTGAGACCCAGTACTTC. As protein: CASSLTEIETQYF.

V is TRBV5-8 and J is TRBJ1-4; no clear D. In germline, CDR1 is SGHTS, CDR2 YDEGEE. There are 17 residues in the CDR3. V was cut by 2 bases and J by 0 bases, with 14 bases left in between. The chain's CDR3 is CASSLSRLAATNEKLFF. CDR3 in DNA: TGTGCCAGCAGCTTATCCCGCTTGGCAGCAACTAATGAAAAACTGTTTTTT.

J is TRBJ1-2 and V is TRBV27, with TRBD1 identical over 7 bases. CDR1 MNHEY and CDR2 SMNVEV come from the germline V gene (reference sequence). Germline trimming cut 0 bases from V and 4 bases from J; bases unmatched to any gene: 5. The CDR3 is made up of 15 amino acids. This CDR3 reads CASSLSQTGSYGYTF. CDR3 DNA: TGTGCCAGCAGTTTATCGCAGACAGGGTCCTATGGCTACACCTTC.

The chain has TRBV14 and TRBJ2-6; no firm D call. Trimming removed 4 bases at V and 0 bases at J, with 7 bases between. The CDR3 length is 15 residues. Looked up from germline, CDR1 is SGHDN and CDR2 is FVKESK. The CDR3 loop is CASSRRSSGANVLTF. The CDR3 nucleotides read TGTGCCAGCAGCCGCCGGAGCTCTGGGGCCAACGTCCTGACTTTC.

V usage is TRBV6-5 and J usage is TRBJ1-2, with D perhaps TRBD1 (5 bases). V lost 5 bases and J lost 6, with 19 bases in between. The germline V gene encodes CDR1 MNHEY and CDR2 SVGAGI. The CDR3 length is 15 residues. The DNA of the CDR3 is TGTGCCAGCAGTACTATCGGGGGGGGGTTAAATGGCTACACCTTC. Residues: CASSTIGGGLNGYTF.

The chain combines TRBV6-2 or TRBV6-3 with TRBJ1-5; no definite D call. There are 15 residues in the CDR3. Germline V CDR1 and CDR2: MNHEY, SVGEGT. Trimming cost V 6 bases and J 7 bases, with 19 bases left between them. The CDR3 here is CASSLRGLGGQPQHF. In nucleotides, the CDR3 is TGTGCCAGCAGCCTACGCGGACTGGGAGGGCAGCCCCAGCATTTT.

This clone was recorded only once. V gene TRBV6-2 or TRBV6-3 combines with J gene TRBJ2-5, with a possible D match to TRBD2 (5 bases). The germline V and J ends were trimmed by 6 bases and 5 bases, with 13 bases remaining between them. Germline CDR1 MNHEY, CDR2 SVGEGT. This CDR3 is built from 13 residues. DNA of the CDR3: TGTGCCAGCAGCATCCGGACGGGGGAGACCCAGTACTTC. It yields the protein CASSIRTGETQYF.

The chain carries TRBV5-1 and TRBJ2-5, with D tentatively TRBD1 (6 bases). Germline values: CDR1 SGHRS, CDR2 YFSETQ. The V gene lost 2 bases and the J gene lost 1 base, with 12 bases spanning the gap. The CDR3 totals 15 residues. CDR3 loop: CASSLQGDVQETQYF. CDR3 sequence (DNA): TGCGCCAGCAGCTTACAGGGCGACGTCCAAGAGACCCAGTACTTC. Variable domain in full (rest from reference TRBV5-1 and TRBJ2-5): KAGVTQTPRYLIKTRGQQVTLSCSPISGHRSVSWYQQTPGQGLQFLFEYFSETQRNKGNFPGRFSGRQFSNSRSEMNVSTLELGDSALYLCASSLQGDVQETQYFGPGTRLLVL.

The chain joins TRBV18 to TRBJ1-5; no clear D. The CDR3 runs 15 residues. In germline, CDR1 is KGHSH, CDR2 LQKENI. V was cut by 2 bases and J by 4 bases, with 12 bases left in between. DNA for the CDR3: TGTGCCAGCTCACCAGGGCAAATGATTAATCAGCCCCAGCATTTT. Its translation: CASSPGQMINQPQHF. Combining the CDR3 with reference TRBV18 and TRBJ1-5 gives the whole variable domain NAGVMQNPRHLVRRRGQEARLRCSPMKGHSHVYWYRQLPEEGLKFMVYLQKENIIDESGMPKERFSAEFPKEGPSILRIQQVVRGDSAAYFCASSPGQMINQPQHFGDGTRLSIL.

Worth noting for this clone: Additional DNA sequences in this sample encode the identical CDR3. This chain uses TRBV19 with TRBJ1-1; 9 bases align to TRBD1. V lost 6 bases, J lost 4 bases, and 6 bases stayed unmatched. Germline lookup yields CDR1 LNHDA and CDR2 SQIVND (reference sequence). This CDR3 region has 14 residues. CDR3: CASSATGGSTEAFF. The DNA of the CDR3 is TGTGCCAGTAGCGCGACAGGGGGGAGCACTGAAGCTTTCTTT.

There are a few counts of this clone. The chain has TRBV19 and TRBJ1-1; D ambiguous. The CDR3 has 12 amino acids. Germline V gives CDR1 LNHDA, CDR2 SQIVND (reference sequence). Trimming pared 3 bases from V and 6 bases from J, leaving 8 bases between. The CDR3 DNA sequence: TGTGCCAGTAGTATGCGGGGAGCTGAAGCTTTCTTT. Residues: CASSMRGAEAFF. Variable domain in full (rest from reference TRBV19 and TRBJ1-1): DGGITQSPKYLFRKEGQNVTLSCEQNLNHDAMYWYRQDPGQGLRLIYYSQIVNDFQKGDIAEGYSVSREKKESFPLTVTSAQKNPTAFYLCASSMRGAEAFFGQGTRLTVV.

The V gene is TRBV4-3, the J gene TRBJ1-2; TRBD1 aligns across 9 bases. This CDR3 is 15 amino acids long. Germline-derived CDR1 and CDR2 are LGHNA and YSLEER. The V and J ends lost 0 bases and 7 bases, in that order; junction bases with no gene match: 6. For the CDR3, the DNA is TGCGCCAGCAGCCAAGAATTACAGGGGGCGCGTGGCTACACCTTC. It codes for CASSQELQGARGYTF.

J is TRBJ1-4 and V is TRBV5-1; 11 bases are shared with TRBD1. CDR3 length: 16 amino acids. Unmatched junction bases numbered 5, after V lost 4 bases and J lost 3 bases. Germline CDR1 reads SGHRS; CDR2 reads YFSETQ. This CDR3 reads CASSTGTGGPNEKLFF. The DNA for the CDR3 is TGCGCCAGCAGCACCGGGACAGGGGGACCTAATGAAAAACTGTTTTTT.

The chain carries TRBV28 and TRBJ1-1; possible D gene TRBD1, 6 bases. The germline V and J ends were trimmed by 6 bases and 9 bases, with 14 bases remaining between them. CDR3 length equals 12 residues. Looked up from germline, CDR1 is MDHEN and CDR2 is SYDVKM. The CDR3, as DNA: TGTGCCAGCAGCCAAGGGGGGGTAAAAGCTTTCTTT. This gives the protein CASSQGGVKAFF.

The gene calls are TRBV3-1 (or the pseudogene TRBV3-2) and TRBJ2-7; 11 positions match TRBD2. Germline V CDR1 and CDR2: LGHDT, YNNKEL (reference sequence). The CDR3 extends over 16 amino acids. Trimming cost V 6 bases and J 0 bases; bases outside gene matches: 7. In nucleotides, the CDR3 is TGTGCCAGCAGTCTGGGACTAGCGGCAAGCTCCTACGAGCAGTACTTC. Encoded protein: CASSLGLAASSYEQYF.

The table lists this clone with a few counts. The chain uses TRBV27 and TRBJ2-7, with D possibly matching TRBD1 (6 bases). V was trimmed by 5 bases and J by 6 bases, leaving 14 bases between them. CDR1 and CDR2 (germline): MNHEY, SMNVEV (reference sequence). The CDR3 length is 13 residues. Written as DNA, the CDR3 is TGTGCCAGCAGTCCGTCAGGGGTGAGCGAGCAGTACTTC. Its protein is CASSPSGVSEQYF.

This chain uses TRBV5-4 with TRBJ2-3; 8 bases line up with TRBD2. The CDR3 extends over 17 amino acids. Germline V gene sequence: CDR1 SGHNT, CDR2 YYREEE (reference sequence). J lost 1 base, V lost 4 bases, and 11 bases had no gene match. The CDR3 spells CASSPLRGGRGTDTQYF. As DNA, the CDR3 is TGTGCCAGCAGCCCCCTTCGGGGGGGAAGGGGCACAGATACGCAGTATTTT.

This clone was observed once. This chain uses TRBV18 with TRBJ1-3, with 8 bases lining up with TRBD1. The germline CDR1 and CDR2 sequences are KGHSH and LQKENI. The ends lost 3 bases at V and 2 bases at J; junction bases unmatched: 9. The CDR3 spans 17 residues. The chain's CDR3 is CASSPVGQGSAGNTIYF. Written as DNA, the CDR3 is TGTGCCAGCTCACCCGTAGGACAGGGATCGGCTGGAAACACCATATATTTT.

The rearrangement uses TRBV6-4 and TRBJ2-2; 10 nucleotides align to TRBD1. CDR3 length: 14 residues. The J segment lost 6 bases and the V segment lost 2 bases, leaving 0 bases of the junction unmatched. Germline V gene lookup returns CDR1 MRHNA and CDR2 SNTAGT. CDR3 sequence (DNA): TGTGCCAGCAGTGACGGACAGGGGGCCGGGGAGCTGTTTTTT. As protein: CASSDGQGAGELFF.

The chain is built from TRBV18 and TRBJ1-6, with D perhaps matching TRBD1 (5 bases). The germline gives CDR1 KGHSH, CDR2 LQKENI. The length of the CDR3 is 14 residues. V lost 6 bases and J lost 13, with 19 bases in between. CDR3 sequence: CASSSRGRDLPLHF. CDR3 nucleotides: TGTGCCAGCTCCTCGAGGGGCAGGGACTTGCCCCTCCACTTT.

The gene calls are TRBV11-3 and TRBJ2-5; a possible D gene is TRBD2 (7 bases). The CDR3 consists of 16 residues. Deletions cut 5 bases from V and 3 bases from J, with 19 bases between. Germline CDR1 reads SGHNT; CDR2 reads YENEEA. DNA of the CDR3: TGTGCCAGCAGCAAGGGGGGGCTAGCGGTGAAAGAGACCCAGTACTTC. Translated: CASSKGGLAVKETQYF.

The chain links TRBV28 to TRBJ2-1; D gene uncertain. Deletions cut 6 bases from V and 0 bases from J, with 6 bases between. The CDR3 sequence is 13 residues long. CDR1 and CDR2 (germline): MDHEN, SYDVKM. This chain's CDR3 is CASSDSSYNEQFF. The CDR3 region has the DNA TGTGCCAGCAGCGATAGCTCCTACAATGAGCAGTTCTTC.

The chain carries TRBV5-4 and TRBJ2-7; D call uncertain. With 2 bases removed from V and 3 bases from J, the gap between germline ends came to 3 bases. The germline CDR1 and CDR2 sequences are SGHNT and YYREEE (reference sequence). The CDR3 consists of 11 residues. The CDR3 region has the DNA TGTGCCAGCAGCTTATACTACGAGCAGTACTTC. Protein product: CASSLYYEQYF.